The entry that follows covers one TCR beta chain sequence. The target antigen is unknown. The PCR contained 60 Vbeta and 13 Jbeta primers. Method: immunoSEQ multiplex PCR; TCRdb's copy keeps in-frame clones and lacks some. This table lists approximately 37,000 clones. Losses at the gene ends were 2 bases for V and 5 bases for J; bases not matched to a gene: 4. Germline V CDR1 and CDR2: KGHSH, LQKENI. CDR3 length: 14 residues. This sample was included in a study of cytomegalovirus exposure and HLA in healthy donors. Across the whole study: An earlier analysis identified more than 90 million unique TCR beta sequences in approximately 170 million T cells. Study-level results: Serostatus for CMV was the only available immune exposure information. Reportedly, TCR beta sequences accurately predicted HLA-A and HLA-B alleles in most subjects. A later analysis linked a missense variant in DCLRE1C to the trimming of TCR beta V and J genes.

The sequenced material came from PBMCs. The rearrangement links TRBV18 to TRBJ2-5, with 8 bases identical to TRBD1. The origin of this receptor is a human donor in good health. In nucleotides, the CDR3 is TGTGCCAGCTCACCAACGACAGGGGTTGAGACCCAGTACTTC. It encodes CASSPTTGVETQYF.